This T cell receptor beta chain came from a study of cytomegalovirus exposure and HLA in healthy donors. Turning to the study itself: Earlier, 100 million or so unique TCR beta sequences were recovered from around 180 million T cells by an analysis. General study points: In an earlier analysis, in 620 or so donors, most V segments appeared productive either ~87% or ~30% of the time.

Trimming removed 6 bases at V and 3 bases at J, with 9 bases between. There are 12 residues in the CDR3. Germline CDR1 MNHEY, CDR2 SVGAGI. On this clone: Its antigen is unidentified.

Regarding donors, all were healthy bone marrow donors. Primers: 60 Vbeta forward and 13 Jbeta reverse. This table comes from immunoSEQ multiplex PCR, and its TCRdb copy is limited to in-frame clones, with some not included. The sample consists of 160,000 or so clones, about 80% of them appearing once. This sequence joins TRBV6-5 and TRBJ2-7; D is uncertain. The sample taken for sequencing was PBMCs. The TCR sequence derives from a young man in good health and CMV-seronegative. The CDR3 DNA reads TGTGCCAGCAGCGGGTCGGTCTACGAGCAGTACTTC. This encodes CASSGSVYEQYF.